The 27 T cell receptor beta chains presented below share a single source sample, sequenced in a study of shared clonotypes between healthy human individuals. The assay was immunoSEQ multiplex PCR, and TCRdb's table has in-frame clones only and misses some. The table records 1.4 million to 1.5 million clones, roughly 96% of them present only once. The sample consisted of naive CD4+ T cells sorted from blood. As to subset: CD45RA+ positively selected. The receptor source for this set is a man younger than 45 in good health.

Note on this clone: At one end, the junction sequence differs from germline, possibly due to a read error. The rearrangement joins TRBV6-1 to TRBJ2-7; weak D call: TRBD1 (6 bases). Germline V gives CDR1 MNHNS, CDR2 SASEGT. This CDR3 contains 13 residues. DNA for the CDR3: TGTGCCAGCAGTGTACAGGGCTCCCACGAGCAGTACTTC. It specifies CASSVQGSHEQYF.

CDR3 sequence (DNA): TGCGCCAGCAGCTTGGTAGGACAAGCACCGGAGACCCAGTACTTC. Translating gives CASSLVGQAPETQYF. V gene TRBV5-1 combines with J gene TRBJ2-5; D might be TRBD1 (5 bases). CDR3 length: 15 residues. CDR1 and CDR2 from the germline V gene are SGHRS and YFSETQ. Trimming cost V 0 bases and J 5 bases, with 14 bases left between them.

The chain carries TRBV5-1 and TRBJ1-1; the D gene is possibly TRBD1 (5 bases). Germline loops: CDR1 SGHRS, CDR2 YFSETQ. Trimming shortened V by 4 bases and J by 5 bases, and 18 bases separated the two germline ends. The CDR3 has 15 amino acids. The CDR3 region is CASSPGEGITTEAFF. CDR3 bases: TGCGCCAGCAGCCCCGGGGAGGGGATAACGACTGAAGCTTTCTTT.

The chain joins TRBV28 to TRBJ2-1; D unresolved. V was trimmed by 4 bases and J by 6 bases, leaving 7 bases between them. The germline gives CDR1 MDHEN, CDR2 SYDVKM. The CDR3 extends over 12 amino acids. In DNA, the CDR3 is TGTGCCAGCAGTTACCCTCCCAATGAGCAGTTCTTC. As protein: CASSYPPNEQFF.

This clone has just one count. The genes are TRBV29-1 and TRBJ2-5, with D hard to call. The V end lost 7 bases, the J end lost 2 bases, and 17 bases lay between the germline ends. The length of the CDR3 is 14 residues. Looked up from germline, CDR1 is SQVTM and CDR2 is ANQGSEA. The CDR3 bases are TGCAGCGCATTAGACGGATCTGGGCAAGAGACCCAGTACTTC. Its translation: CSALDGSGQETQYF. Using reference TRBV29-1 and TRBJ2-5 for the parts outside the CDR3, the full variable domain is SAVISQKPSRDICQRGTSLTIQCQVDSQVTMMFWYRQQPGQSLTLIATANQGSEATYESGFVIDKFPISRPNLTFSTLTVSNMSPEDSSIYLCSALDGSGQETQYFGPGTRLLVL.

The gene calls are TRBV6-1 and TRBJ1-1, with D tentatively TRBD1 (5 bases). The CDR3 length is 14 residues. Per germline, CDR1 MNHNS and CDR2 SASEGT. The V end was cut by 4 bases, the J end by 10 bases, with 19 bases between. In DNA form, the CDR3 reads TGTGCCAGCAGTGGACAGTTGACGACCCAGGCAGCTTTCTTT. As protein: CASSGQLTTQAAFF.

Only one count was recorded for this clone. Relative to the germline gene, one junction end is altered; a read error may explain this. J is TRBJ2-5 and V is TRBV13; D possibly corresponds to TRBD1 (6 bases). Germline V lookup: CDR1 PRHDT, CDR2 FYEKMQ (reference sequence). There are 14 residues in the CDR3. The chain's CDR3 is CASSLGTHQETQYF. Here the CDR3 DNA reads TGTGCCAGCAGCCTAGGGACACACCAAGAGACCCAGTACTTC.

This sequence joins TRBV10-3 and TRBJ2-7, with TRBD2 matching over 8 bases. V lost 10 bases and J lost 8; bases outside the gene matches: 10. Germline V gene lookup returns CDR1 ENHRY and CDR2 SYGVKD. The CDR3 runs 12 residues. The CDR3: CATGRETHQQYF. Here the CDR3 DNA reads TGTGCCACCGGGAGGGAGACCCATCAGCAGTACTTC.

The CDR3 DNA is TGCGCCAGCAGCCAAGGGGAGGGGGTCAACTATGGCTACACCTTC. Protein product: CASSQGEGVNYGYTF. The gene calls are TRBV4-1 and TRBJ1-2; a possible D gene is TRBD1 (6 bases). CDR3 length: 15 residues. Germline assignment: CDR1 MGHRA and CDR2 YSYEKL. Trimming removed 1 base from V and 2 bases from J, with 11 bases in between.

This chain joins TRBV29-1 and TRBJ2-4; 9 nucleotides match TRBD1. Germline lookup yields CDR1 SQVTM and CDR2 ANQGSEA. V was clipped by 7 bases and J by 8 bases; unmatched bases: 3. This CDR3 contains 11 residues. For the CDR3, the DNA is TGCAGCGGCCGGACAGGGGACATTCAGTACTTC. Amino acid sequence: CSGRTGDIQYF.

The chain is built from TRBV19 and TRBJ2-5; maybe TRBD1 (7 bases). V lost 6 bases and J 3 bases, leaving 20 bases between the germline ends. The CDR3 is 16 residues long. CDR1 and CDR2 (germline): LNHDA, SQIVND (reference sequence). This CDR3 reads CASSPSGRQGEETQYF. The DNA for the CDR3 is TGTGCCAGTAGCCCATCAGGGAGGCAGGGGGAAGAGACCCAGTACTTC.

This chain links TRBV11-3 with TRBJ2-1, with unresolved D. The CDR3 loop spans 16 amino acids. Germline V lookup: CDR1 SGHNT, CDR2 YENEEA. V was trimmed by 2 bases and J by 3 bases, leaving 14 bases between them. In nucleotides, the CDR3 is TGTGCCAGCAGCTTAAATAATCGCGGCTACTACAATGAGCAGTTCTTC. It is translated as CASSLNNRGYYNEQFF.

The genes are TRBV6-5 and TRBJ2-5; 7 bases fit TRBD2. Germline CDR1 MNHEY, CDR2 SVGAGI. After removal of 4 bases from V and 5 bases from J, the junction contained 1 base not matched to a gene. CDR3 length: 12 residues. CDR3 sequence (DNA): TGTGCCAGCAGTTCAGCGGGGGAGACCCAGTACTTC. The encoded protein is CASSSAGETQYF.

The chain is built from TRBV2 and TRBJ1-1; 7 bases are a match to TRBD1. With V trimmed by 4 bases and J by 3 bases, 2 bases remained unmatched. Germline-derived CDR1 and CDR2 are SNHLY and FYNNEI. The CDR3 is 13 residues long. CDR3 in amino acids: CASSAQGDTEAFF. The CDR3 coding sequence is TGTGCCAGCAGTGCTCAGGGGGACACTGAAGCTTTCTTT.

This CDR3 is CASSLGAGARTDTQYF. CDR3 nucleotide sequence: TGTGCCAGCAGCTTGGGAGCGGGAGCACGGACAGATACGCAGTATTTT. This chain links TRBV7-2 with TRBJ2-3; 8 bases are shared with TRBD2. Germline V lookup: CDR1 SGHTA, CDR2 FQGNSA. The CDR3 covers 16 residues. V gave up 3 bases and J gave up 3 bases; unmatched junction bases: 8.

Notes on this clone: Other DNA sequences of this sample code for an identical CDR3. The CDR3 DNA follows: TGCGCCAGCAGCCCACGGACTAGCGGTAGCACAGATACGCAGTATTTT. As protein: CASSPRTSGSTDTQYF. The chain is built from TRBV5-1 and TRBJ2-3; 10 nucleotides line up with TRBD2. Germline CDR1 SGHRS, CDR2 YFSETQ. Trimming took 4 bases from V and 0 from J; bases not matched to a gene: 5. This CDR3 has 16 amino acids.

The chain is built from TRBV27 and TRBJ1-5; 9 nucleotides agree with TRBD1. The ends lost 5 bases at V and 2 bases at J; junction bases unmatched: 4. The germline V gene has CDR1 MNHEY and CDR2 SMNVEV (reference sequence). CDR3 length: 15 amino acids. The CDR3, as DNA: TGTGCCAGCAGTGACAGGGGGTCGGGCAATCAGCCCCAGCATTTT. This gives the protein CASSDRGSGNQPQHF.

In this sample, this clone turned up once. In nucleotides, the CDR3 is TGTGCCAGCAACCCAGGGGGATCCTACGAGCAGTACTTC. This encodes CASNPGGSYEQYF. V is TRBV28 and J is TRBJ2-7; 7 bases are shared with TRBD1. The trim removed 7 bases at V and 1 base at J, leaving 4 bases unmatched. The germline gives CDR1 MDHEN, CDR2 SYDVKM. The CDR3 spans 13 residues.

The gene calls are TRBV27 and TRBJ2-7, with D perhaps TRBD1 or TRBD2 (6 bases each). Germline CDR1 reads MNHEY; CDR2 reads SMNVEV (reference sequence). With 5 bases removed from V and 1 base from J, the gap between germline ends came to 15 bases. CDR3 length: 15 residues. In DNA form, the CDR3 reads TGTGCCAGCAGTGGGACTGGACAGAATTCCTACGAGCAGTACTTC. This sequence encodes CASSGTGQNSYEQYF.

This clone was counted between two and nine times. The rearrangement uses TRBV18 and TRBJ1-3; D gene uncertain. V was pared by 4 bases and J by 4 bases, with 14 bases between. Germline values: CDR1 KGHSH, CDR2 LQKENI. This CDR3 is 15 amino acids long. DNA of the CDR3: TGTGCCAGCTCACTCTCACCAAGGGTGGGAAACACCATATATTTT. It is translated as CASSLSPRVGNTIYF.

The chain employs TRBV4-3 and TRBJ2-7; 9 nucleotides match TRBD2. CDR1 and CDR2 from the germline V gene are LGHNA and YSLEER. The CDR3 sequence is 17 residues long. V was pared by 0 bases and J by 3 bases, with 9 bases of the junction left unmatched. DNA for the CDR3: TGCGCCAGCAGCCAAGATCTGCTAGCGGGGCCGGGCTACGAGCAGTACTTC. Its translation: CASSQDLLAGPGYEQYF.

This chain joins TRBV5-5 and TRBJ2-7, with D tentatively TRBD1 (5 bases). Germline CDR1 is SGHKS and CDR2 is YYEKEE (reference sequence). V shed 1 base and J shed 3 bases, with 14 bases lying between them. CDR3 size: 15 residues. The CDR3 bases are TGTGCCAGCAGCTTGTCCCCTTTGGGGCTCTACGAGCAGTACTTC. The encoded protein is CASSLSPLGLYEQYF.

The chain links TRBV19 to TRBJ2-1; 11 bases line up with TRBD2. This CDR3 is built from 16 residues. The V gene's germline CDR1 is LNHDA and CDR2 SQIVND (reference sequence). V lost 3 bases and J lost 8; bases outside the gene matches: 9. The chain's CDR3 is CASSMSSGRLFDEQFF. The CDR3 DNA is TGTGCCAGTAGTATGTCTAGCGGGAGGCTGTTTGATGAGCAGTTCTTC.

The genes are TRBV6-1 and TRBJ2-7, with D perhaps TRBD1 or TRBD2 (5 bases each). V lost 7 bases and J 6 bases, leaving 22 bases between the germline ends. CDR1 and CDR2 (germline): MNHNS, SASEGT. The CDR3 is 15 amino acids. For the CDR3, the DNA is TGTGCCAGCACGTCTCCCGGGACGGCGCCGGGCGAGCAGTACTTC. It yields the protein CASTSPGTAPGEQYF.

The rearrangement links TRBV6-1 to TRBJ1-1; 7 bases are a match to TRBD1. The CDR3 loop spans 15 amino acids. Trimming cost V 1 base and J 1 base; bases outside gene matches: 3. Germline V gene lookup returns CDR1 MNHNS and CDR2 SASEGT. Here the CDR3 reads CASSEGTGANTEAFF. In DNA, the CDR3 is TGTGCCAGCAGTGAAGGAACAGGGGCGAACACTGAAGCTTTCTTT.

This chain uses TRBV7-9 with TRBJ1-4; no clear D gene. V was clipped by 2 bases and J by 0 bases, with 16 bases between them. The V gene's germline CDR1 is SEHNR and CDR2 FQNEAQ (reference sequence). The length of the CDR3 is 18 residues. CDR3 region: CASSLPAGRSPTNEKLFF. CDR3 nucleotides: TGTGCCAGCAGCTTACCTGCCGGGAGGTCACCAACTAATGAAAAACTGTTTTTT.

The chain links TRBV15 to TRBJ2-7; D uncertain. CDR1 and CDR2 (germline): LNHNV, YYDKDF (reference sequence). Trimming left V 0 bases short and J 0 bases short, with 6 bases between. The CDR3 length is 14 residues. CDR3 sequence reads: CATSRDRPSYEQYF. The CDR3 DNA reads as TGTGCCACCAGCAGAGACAGACCCTCCTACGAGCAGTACTTC.